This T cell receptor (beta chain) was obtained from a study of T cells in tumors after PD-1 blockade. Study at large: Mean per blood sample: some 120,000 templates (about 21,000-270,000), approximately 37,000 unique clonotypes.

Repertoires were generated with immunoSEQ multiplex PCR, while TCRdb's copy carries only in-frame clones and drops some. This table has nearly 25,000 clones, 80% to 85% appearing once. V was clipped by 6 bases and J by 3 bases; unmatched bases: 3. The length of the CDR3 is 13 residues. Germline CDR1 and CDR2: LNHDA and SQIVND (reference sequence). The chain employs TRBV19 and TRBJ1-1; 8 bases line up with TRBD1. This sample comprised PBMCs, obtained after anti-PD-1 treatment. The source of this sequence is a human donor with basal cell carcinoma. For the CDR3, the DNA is TGTGCCAGTAGGGACAGGGTGGACACTGAAGCTTTCTTT. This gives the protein CASRDRVDTEAFF.